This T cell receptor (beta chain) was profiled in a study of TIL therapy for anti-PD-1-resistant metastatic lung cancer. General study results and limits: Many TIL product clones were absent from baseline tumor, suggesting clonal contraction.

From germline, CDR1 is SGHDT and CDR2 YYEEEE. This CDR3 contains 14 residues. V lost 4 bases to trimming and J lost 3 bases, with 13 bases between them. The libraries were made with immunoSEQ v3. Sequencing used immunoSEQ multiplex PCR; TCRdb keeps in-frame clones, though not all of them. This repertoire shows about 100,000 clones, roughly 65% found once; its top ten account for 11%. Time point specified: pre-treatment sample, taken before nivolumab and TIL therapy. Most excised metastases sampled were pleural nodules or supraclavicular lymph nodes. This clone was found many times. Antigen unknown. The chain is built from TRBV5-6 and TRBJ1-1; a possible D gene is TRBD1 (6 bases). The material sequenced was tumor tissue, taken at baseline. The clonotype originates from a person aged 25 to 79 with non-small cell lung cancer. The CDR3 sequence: CASSNRAPHTEAFF. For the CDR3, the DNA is TGTGCCAGCAGCAACAGGGCTCCGCACACTGAAGCTTTCTTT. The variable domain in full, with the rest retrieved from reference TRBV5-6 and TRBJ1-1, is DAGVTQSPTHLIKTRGQQVTLRCSPKSGHDTVSWYQQALGQGPQFIFQYYEEEERQRGNFPDRFSGHQFPNYSSELNVNALLLGDSALYLCASSNRAPHTEAFFGQGTRLTVV.